These 9 T cell receptor beta chains share one sample of origin, sequenced in a study of cytomegalovirus exposure and HLA in healthy donors. Repertoires were generated with immunoSEQ multiplex PCR, while TCRdb's copy carries only in-frame clones and drops some. The table shows around 180,000 clones, with about 84% occurring only once. Input material: PBMCs. These receptors came from a woman aged 18 to 35 in good health and CMV-seronegative.

V usage is TRBV30 and J usage is TRBJ2-7; weak D call: TRBD2 (6 bases). Germline lookup yields CDR1 GTSNPN and CDR2 SVGIG (reference sequence). V gave up 5 bases and J gave up 0 bases, with 11 bases separating them. This CDR3 is built from 13 residues. The CDR3 here is CAWEEGTSYEQYF. In DNA form, the CDR3 reads TGTGCCTGGGAGGAGGGGACCTCCTACGAGCAGTACTTC.

The rearrangement uses TRBV5-1 and TRBJ2-7, with D perhaps TRBD1 (5 bases). Trimming removed 3 bases at V and 2 bases at J, with 9 bases between. This CDR3 comprises 13 residues. CDR1 SGHRS and CDR2 YFSETQ come from the germline V gene. The CDR3 spells CASSSSGTYEQYF. The CDR3 DNA reads TGCGCCAGCAGCTCCTCAGGGACCTACGAGCAGTACTTC.

The chain recombines TRBV28 with TRBJ1-2; 12 bases agree with TRBD1. Germline CDR1 and CDR2: MDHEN and SYDVKM. V dropped 3 bases and J dropped 4; count of bases not matched to a gene: 15. The CDR3 sequence is 19 residues long. The CDR3 DNA follows: TGTGCCAGCAGTTTCCTTGGGACAGGGGGCATTGGAATAGGCTATGGCTACACCTTC. This codes for CASSFLGTGGIGIGYGYTF.

The V and J genes are TRBV19 and TRBJ2-7; the match to TRBD2 covers 12 bases. The CDR3 consists of 14 residues. Trimming took 3 bases from V and 3 from J; bases not matched to a gene: 0. Germline V gene sequence: CDR1 LNHDA, CDR2 SQIVND (reference sequence). The CDR3 nucleotides are TGTGCCAGTAGTATGACTAGCGGGGGCTACGAGCAGTACTTC. Its translation is CASSMTSGGYEQYF.

The chain is built from TRBV2 and TRBJ2-7, with D tentatively TRBD1 (6 bases). The germline CDR1 and CDR2 sequences are SNHLY and FYNNEI. Trimming stripped 5 bases from V and 1 base from J, with 9 bases between. The CDR3 sequence is 13 residues long. The chain's CDR3 is CASSQGQSYEQYF. The CDR3 DNA follows: TGTGCCAGCAGTCAAGGACAGTCCTACGAGCAGTACTTC.

This clone was recorded only once. J is TRBJ1-1 and V is TRBV6-4; tentatively, D is TRBD1 (5 bases). Trimming took 3 bases from V and 8 from J, leaving 19 bases between them. Germline V gives CDR1 MRHNA, CDR2 SNTAGT. This CDR3 region has 15 residues. This CDR3 reads CASSEGRGLTNEAFF. The CDR3 DNA reads TGTGCCAGCAGTGAAGGAAGGGGCCTAACTAACGAAGCTTTCTTT.

V and J are TRBV14 and TRBJ2-1; tentatively, D is TRBD2 (5 bases). Trimming removed 2 bases at V and 15 bases at J, with 14 bases between. CDR1 is SGHDN and CDR2 is FVKESK in the germline V gene. This CDR3 comprises 12 residues. The CDR3 reads CASSQSRVMTFF. As DNA, the CDR3 is TGTGCCAGCAGCCAATCGCGGGTCATGACGTTCTTC.

The V gene is TRBV4-2, the J gene TRBJ2-7, with D perhaps matching TRBD1 (5 bases). Trimming took off 0 bases at V and 3 bases at J, with 9 bases between the two ends. This CDR3 has 14 residues. CDR1 and CDR2 from the germline V gene are LGHNA and YNFKEQ. CDR3 coding DNA: TGTGCCAGCAGCCAAGAATTGACAGACTACGAGCAGTACTTC. Protein product: CASSQELTDYEQYF.

The V call is TRBV25-1, the J call TRBJ1-2; D possibly corresponds to TRBD1 (6 bases). The length of the CDR3 is 18 residues. The germline V gene has CDR1 MGHDK and CDR2 SYGVNS. Trimming cost V 0 bases and J 3 bases, with 20 bases left between them. The CDR3 DNA reads as TGTGCCAGCAGTGAATATTTCATTAGGGACACTGAGTACTATGGCTACACCTTC. It yields the protein CASSEYFIRDTEYYGYTF.